This TCR beta chain is from a study of blood T cell repertoires in COVID-19. Study at large: Some COVID-19 samples were acute and others convalescent; all came from the United States, Italy and Spain. T cells, B-cell-depleted T cells, or PBMCs provided the cDNA or gDNA that served as material.

V lost 2 bases and J 7 bases, leaving 12 bases between the germline ends. CDR3 length equals 15 residues. Germline-derived CDR1 and CDR2 are MNHNS and SASEGT. This clone came up a few times. Original processing notes: Nucleated cell counts were estimated from reference gene primer amplification. Generated by immunoSEQ multiplex PCR, the TCRdb table keeps only in-frame clones and is missing some. D and trimming come from the DNA, and the V and J calls and clone size come from that table. This table holds about 140,000 clones, about 80% found once. V gene TRBV6-1 combines with J gene TRBJ1-6; no clear D. Specimen: peripheral blood. This receptor was obtained from a man in his forties or fifties with acute or convalescent COVID-19. The CDR3 region has the DNA TGTGCCAGCAGTGAATCGGAGGGATCAAATTCACCCCTCCACTTT. Translating it yields CASSESEGSNSPLHF.